Following are 9 T cell receptor beta chains from one sample sequenced in a study of cytomegalovirus exposure and HLA in healthy donors. Use of 60 Vbeta and 13 Jbeta primers characterized the PCR. The data were produced by immunoSEQ multiplex PCR, yet TCRdb's version contains in-frame clones alone and is incomplete. The sample carries roughly 100,000 clones, 84% recorded once. Source material: PBMCs. All receptors come from a young woman in good health and CMV-seropositive.

The genes are TRBV6-5 and TRBJ2-1, with 10 bases fitting TRBD2. In germline, CDR1 is MNHEY, CDR2 SVGAGI. Trimming at V came to 5 bases and at J to 2 bases, leaving 3 bases not matched to a gene. This CDR3 is 15 amino acids long. CDR3 protein: CASSALAGAYNEQFF. The CDR3 DNA reads as TGTGCCAGCAGTGCCCTAGCGGGAGCCTACAATGAGCAGTTCTTC.

The rearrangement joins TRBV5-1 to TRBJ1-1; D gene ambiguous. The ends were cut back, 1 base at V and 0 bases at J, with 7 bases in the middle. Germline V gene sequence: CDR1 SGHRS, CDR2 YFSETQ. This CDR3 is built from 14 residues. The CDR3 DNA sequence: TGCGCCAGCAGCTTGACATACATGAACACTGAAGCTTTCTTT. It translates to CASSLTYMNTEAFF.

The chain has TRBV6-1 and TRBJ1-1; 8 nucleotides align to TRBD1. V gave up 7 bases and J gave up 11 bases; unmatched junction bases: 12. The germline gives CDR1 MNHNS, CDR2 SASEGT. The CDR3 has 13 amino acids. The chain's CDR3 is CASTSRGTGEAFF. The CDR3, as DNA: TGTGCCAGCACCTCGAGGGGGACAGGAGAGGCTTTCTTT.

The CDR3 region is CASSPGQRNQPQHF. The CDR3 nucleotides read TGCGCCAGCAGCCCGGGACAGCGTAATCAGCCCCAGCATTTT. The chain combines TRBV5-1 with TRBJ1-5; 7 bases align to TRBD1. CDR3 length: 14 amino acids. After removal of 4 bases from V and 4 bases from J, the junction contained 5 bases not matched to a gene. The V gene's germline CDR1 is SGHRS and CDR2 YFSETQ.

This clone was recorded only once. The gene calls are TRBV15 and TRBJ2-7; the match to TRBD2 covers 7 bases. Germline-derived CDR1 and CDR2 are LNHNV and YYDKDF (reference sequence). CDR3 length equals 15 residues. The ends lost 1 base at V and 0 bases at J; junction bases unmatched: 3. CDR3 in DNA: TGTGCCACCAGCAGAGGAAGGACTAGCTCCTACGAGCAGTACTTC. Protein product: CATSRGRTSSYEQYF.

The chain couples TRBV10-2 to TRBJ1-4, with 9 bases identical to TRBD1. This CDR3 contains 15 residues. The trim removed 10 bases at V and 10 bases at J, leaving 16 bases unmatched. Germline CDR1 WSHSY, CDR2 SAAADI. DNA of the CDR3: TGCGCCACGCAACAGGGGGCGGTTTATGGGGCAAAACTGTTTTTT. Protein sequence: CATQQGAVYGAKLFF.

This chain connects TRBV5-1 to TRBJ2-3, with 7 bases fitting TRBD2. CDR3 length: 16 amino acids. Trimming cost V 4 bases and J 0 bases; bases outside gene matches: 8. In germline, CDR1 is SGHRS, CDR2 YFSETQ. CDR3 region: CASSRAGAGSTDTQYF. The DNA of the CDR3 is TGCGCCAGCAGCCGGGCGGGAGCGGGCAGCACAGATACGCAGTATTTT. The whole variable domain, remainder taken from reference TRBV5-1 and TRBJ2-3, is KAGVTQTPRYLIKTRGQQVTLSCSPISGHRSVSWYQQTPGQGLQFLFEYFSETQRNKGNFPGRFSGRQFSNSRSEMNVSTLELGDSALYLCASSRAGAGSTDTQYFGPGTRLTVL.

This clone appeared once. The chain joins TRBV5-4 to TRBJ2-2; tentatively, D is TRBD2 (6 bases). The V gene lost 4 bases and the J gene lost 4 bases, with 20 bases spanning the gap. Germline loops: CDR1 SGHNT, CDR2 YYREEE (reference sequence). The CDR3 totals 17 residues. The chain's CDR3 is CASSPGLSEAGTGELFF. As DNA, the CDR3 is TGTGCCAGCAGCCCTGGACTATCCGAGGCGGGCACCGGGGAGCTGTTTTTT.

This clone was seen at least ten times. The chain links TRBV10-2 to TRBJ1-1; perhaps TRBD1 as D (6 bases). Germline CDR1 WSHSY, CDR2 SAAADI. This CDR3 has 13 amino acids. V lost 0 bases and J 10 bases, leaving 12 bases between the germline ends. The DNA for the CDR3 is TGCGCCAGCAGTGAGTCGACAGGTTTAGGAGCTTTCTTT. The encoded protein is CASSESTGLGAFF.